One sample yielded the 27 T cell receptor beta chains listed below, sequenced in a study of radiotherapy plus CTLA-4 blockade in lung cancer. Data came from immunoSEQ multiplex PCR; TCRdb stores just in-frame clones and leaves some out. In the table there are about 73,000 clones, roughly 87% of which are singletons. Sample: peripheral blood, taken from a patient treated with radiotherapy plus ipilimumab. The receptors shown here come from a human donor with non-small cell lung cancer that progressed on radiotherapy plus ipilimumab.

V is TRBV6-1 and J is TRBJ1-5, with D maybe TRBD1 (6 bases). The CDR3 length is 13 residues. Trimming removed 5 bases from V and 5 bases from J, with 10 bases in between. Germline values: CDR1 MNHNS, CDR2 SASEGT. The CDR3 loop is CASSTGYHQPQHF. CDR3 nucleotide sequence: TGTGCCAGCAGTACAGGGTACCATCAGCCCCAGCATTTT.

The CDR3 DNA reads as TGTGCCAGCAGCGCCGACAGATTGGGAAAACTGTTTTTT. Protein product: CASSADRLGKLFF. The rearrangement uses TRBV9 and TRBJ1-4; the D gene is possibly TRBD1 (5 bases). V was shortened by 3 bases and J by 10 bases, with 13 bases between the two germline ends. This CDR3 region has 13 residues. Germline-derived CDR1 and CDR2 are SGDLS and YYNGEE.

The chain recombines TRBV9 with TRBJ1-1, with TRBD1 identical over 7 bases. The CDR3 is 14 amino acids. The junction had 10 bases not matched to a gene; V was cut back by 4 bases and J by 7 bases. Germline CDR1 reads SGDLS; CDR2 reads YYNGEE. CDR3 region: CASSPRQGAGEAFF. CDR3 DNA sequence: TGTGCCAGCAGCCCCCGACAGGGTGCGGGTGAAGCTTTCTTT.

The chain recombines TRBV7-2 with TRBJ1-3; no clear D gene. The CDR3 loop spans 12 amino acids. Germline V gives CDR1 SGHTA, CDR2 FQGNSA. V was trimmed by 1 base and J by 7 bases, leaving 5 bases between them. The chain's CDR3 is CASSLVGNTIYF. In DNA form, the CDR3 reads TGTGCCAGCAGCTTAGTGGGCAACACCATATATTTT. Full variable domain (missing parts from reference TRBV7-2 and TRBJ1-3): GAGVSQSPSNKVTEKGKDVELRCDPISGHTALYWYRQSLGQGLEFLIYFQGNSAPDKSGLPSDRFSAERTGGSVSTLTIQRTQQEDSAVYLCASSLVGNTIYFGEGSWLTVV.

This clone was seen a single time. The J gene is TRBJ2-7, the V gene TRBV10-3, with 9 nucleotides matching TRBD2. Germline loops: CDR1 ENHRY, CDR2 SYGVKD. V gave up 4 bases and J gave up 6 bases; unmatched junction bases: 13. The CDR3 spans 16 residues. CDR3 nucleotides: TGTGCCATCAGTGGGTATGTGGGGACTAGCCTCTCCGAGCAGTACTTC. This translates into CAISGYVGTSLSEQYF.

CDR3: CASSWTANTEAFF. For the CDR3, the DNA is TGTGCCAGCAGCTGGACAGCGAACACTGAAGCTTTCTTT. The V call is TRBV6-1, the J call TRBJ1-1, with D possibly being TRBD1 (6 bases). There are 13 residues in the CDR3. V was clipped by 6 bases and J by 1 base, with 9 bases between them. Germline V gene sequence: CDR1 MNHNS, CDR2 SASEGT.

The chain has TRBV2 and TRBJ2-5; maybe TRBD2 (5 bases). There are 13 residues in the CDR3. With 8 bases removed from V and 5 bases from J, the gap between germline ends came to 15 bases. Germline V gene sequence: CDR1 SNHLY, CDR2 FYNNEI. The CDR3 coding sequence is TGTGCCAGCCTTCCGGGGATTCGCGAGACCCAGTACTTC. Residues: CASLPGIRETQYF.

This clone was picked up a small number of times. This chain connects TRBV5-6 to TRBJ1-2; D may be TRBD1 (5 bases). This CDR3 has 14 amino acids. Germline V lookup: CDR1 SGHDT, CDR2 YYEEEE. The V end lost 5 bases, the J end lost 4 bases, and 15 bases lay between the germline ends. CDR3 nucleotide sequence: TGTGCCAGCAGTTACGACAGCGGTCGCTATGGCTACACCTTC. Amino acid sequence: CASSYDSGRYGYTF.

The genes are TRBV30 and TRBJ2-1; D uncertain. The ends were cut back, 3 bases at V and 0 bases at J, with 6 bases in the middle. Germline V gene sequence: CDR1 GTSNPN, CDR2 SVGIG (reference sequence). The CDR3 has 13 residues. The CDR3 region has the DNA TGTGCCTGGAGGAATCCCTCCTACAATGAGCAGTTCTTC. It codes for CAWRNPSYNEQFF.

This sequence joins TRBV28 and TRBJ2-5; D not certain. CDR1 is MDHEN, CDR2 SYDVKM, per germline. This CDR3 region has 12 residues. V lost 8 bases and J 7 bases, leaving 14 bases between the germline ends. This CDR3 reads CASGPPLWTQYF. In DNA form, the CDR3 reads TGTGCCAGCGGGCCCCCCCTGTGGACCCAGTACTTC.

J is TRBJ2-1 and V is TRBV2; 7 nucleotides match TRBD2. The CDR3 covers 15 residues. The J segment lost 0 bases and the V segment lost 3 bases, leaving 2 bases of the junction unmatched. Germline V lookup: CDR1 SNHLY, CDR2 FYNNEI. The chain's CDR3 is CASSEASGSYNEQFF. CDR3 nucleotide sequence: TGTGCCAGCAGTGAGGCTAGCGGCTCCTACAATGAGCAGTTCTTC.

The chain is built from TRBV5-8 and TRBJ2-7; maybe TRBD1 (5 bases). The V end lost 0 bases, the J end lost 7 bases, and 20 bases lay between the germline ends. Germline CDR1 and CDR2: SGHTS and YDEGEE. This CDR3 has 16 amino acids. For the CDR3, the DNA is TGTGCCAGCAGCTTGGGGTGGGGCATACCTTCCTCTGAGCAGTACTTC. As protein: CASSLGWGIPSSEQYF.

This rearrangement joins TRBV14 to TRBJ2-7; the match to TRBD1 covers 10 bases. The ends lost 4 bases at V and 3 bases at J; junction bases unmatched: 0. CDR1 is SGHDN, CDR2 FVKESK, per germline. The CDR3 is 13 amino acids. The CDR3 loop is CASSRDRGYEQYV. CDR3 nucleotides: TGTGCCAGCAGCCGGGACAGGGGCTACGAGCAGTACGTC.

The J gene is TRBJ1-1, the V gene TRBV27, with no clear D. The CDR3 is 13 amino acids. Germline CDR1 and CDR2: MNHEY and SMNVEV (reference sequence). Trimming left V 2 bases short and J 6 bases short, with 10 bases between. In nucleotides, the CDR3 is TGTGCCAGCAGTTTAGACCCCGTTTCTGAAGCTTTCTTT. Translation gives CASSLDPVSEAFF.

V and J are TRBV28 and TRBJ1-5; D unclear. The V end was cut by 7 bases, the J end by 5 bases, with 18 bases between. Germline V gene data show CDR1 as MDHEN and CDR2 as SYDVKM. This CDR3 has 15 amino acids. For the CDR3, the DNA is TGTGCCAGCATTTCCGCCCGTGCAGGTGATCAGCCCCAGCATTTT. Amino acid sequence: CASISARAGDQPQHF.

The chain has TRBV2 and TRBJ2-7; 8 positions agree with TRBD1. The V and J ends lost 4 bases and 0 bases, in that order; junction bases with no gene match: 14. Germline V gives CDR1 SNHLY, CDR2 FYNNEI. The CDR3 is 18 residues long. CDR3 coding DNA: TGTGCCAGCAGTGCGGAGAGGGGGACAGGTCCCATCTCCTACGAGCAGTACTTC. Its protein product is CASSAERGTGPISYEQYF.

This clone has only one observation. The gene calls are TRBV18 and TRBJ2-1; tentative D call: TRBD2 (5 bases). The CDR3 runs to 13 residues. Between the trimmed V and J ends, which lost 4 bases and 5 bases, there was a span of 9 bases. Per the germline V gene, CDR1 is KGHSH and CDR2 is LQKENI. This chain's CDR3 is CASSLSGDNEQFF. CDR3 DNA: TGTGCCAGCTCACTATCCGGGGACAATGAGCAGTTCTTC.

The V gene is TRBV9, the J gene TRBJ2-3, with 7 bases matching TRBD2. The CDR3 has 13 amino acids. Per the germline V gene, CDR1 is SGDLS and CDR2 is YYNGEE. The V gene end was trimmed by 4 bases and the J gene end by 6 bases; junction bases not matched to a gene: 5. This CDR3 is CASSTAGFDTQYF. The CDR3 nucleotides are TGTGCCAGCAGCACAGCGGGGTTTGATACGCAGTATTTT. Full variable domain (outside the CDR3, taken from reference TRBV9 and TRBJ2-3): DSGVTQTPKHLITATGQRVTLRCSPRSGDLSVYWYQQSLDQGLQFLIQYYNGEERAKGNILERFSAQQFPDLHSELNLSSLELGDSALYFCASSTAGFDTQYFGPGTRLTVL.

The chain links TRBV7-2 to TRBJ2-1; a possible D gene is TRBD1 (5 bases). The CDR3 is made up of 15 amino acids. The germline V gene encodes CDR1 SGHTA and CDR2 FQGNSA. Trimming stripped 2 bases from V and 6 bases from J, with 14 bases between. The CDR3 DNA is TGTGCCAGCAGCTTAACGCAGGGCGTCCGCAATGAGCAGTTCTTC. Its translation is CASSLTQGVRNEQFF.

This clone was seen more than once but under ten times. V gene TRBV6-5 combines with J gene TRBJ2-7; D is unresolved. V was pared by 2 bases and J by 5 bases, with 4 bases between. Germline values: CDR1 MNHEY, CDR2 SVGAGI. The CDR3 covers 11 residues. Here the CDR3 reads CASSYPHEQYF. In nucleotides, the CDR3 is TGTGCCAGCAGTTACCCCCACGAGCAGTACTTC.

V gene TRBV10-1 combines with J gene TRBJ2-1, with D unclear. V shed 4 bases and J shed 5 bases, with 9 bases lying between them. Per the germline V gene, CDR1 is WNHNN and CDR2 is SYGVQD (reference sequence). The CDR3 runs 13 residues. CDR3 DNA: TGCGCCAGCAGTGTTGGACGTAACAATGAGCAGTTCTTC. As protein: CASSVGRNNEQFF.

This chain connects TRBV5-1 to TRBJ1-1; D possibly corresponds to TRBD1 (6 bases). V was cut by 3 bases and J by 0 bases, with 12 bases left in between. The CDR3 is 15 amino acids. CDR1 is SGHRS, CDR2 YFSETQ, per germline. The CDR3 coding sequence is TGCGCCAGCAGCTACCAGGGGCAGATGAACACTGAAGCTTTCTTT. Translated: CASSYQGQMNTEAFF.

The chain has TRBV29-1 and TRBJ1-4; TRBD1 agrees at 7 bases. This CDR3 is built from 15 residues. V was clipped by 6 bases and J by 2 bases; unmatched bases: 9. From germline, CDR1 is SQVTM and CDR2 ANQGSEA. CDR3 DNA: TGCAGCGTCACGGGGCCGGGACAGACTAATGAAAAACTGTTTTTT. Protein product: CSVTGPGQTNEKLFF.

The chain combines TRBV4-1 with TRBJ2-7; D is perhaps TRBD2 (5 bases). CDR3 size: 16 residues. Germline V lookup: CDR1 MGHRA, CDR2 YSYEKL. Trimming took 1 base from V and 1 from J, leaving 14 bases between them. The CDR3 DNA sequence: TGCGCCAGCAGCCAAGGCTTTGGCGGGTTATCCTACGAGCAGTACTTC. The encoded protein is CASSQGFGGLSYEQYF.

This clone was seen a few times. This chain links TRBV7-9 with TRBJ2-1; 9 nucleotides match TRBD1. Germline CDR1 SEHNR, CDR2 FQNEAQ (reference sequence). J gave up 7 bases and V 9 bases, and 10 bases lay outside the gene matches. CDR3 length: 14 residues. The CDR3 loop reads CASVPGQGANEQFF. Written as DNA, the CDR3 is TGTGCCAGTGTACCGGGACAGGGTGCAAATGAGCAGTTCTTC.

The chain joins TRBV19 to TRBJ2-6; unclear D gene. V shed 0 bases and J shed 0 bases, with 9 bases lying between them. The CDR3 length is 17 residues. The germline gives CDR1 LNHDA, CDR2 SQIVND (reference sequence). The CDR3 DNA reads TGTGCCAGTAGTATAGAAGTGGTTGGCTCTGGGGCCAACGTCCTGACTTTC. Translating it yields CASSIEVVGSGANVLTF.

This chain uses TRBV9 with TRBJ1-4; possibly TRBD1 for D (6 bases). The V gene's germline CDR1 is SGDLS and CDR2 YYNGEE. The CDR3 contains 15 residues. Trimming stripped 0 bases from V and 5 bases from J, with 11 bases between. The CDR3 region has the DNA TGTGCCAGCAGCGTAGGAGGGGGGCCCAATGAAAAACTGTTTTTT. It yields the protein CASSVGGGPNEKLFF.